This record concerns one T cell receptor (beta chain) sequence. These data are taken from a study of graft-versus-host responses after intestinal transplantation. Across the whole study: Multivisceral, liver-intestinal, or isolated intestinal transplants were performed in recipients.

The data were produced by immunoSEQ multiplex PCR, yet TCRdb's version contains in-frame clones alone and is incomplete. The sample has roughly 8,600 clones; 80% to 95% are singletons. The clonotype was recovered from a human patient who received an intestinal transplant, so some T cells may come from the graft donor. The specimen was PBMCs, collected 30 to 31 days after intestinal transplant.

CDR3 loop: CASSWDIQETQYF. CDR3 in DNA: TGTGCCAGCAGCTGGGACATTCAAGAGACCCAGTACTTC. This chain joins TRBV5-4 and TRBJ2-5, with D perhaps TRBD1 (6 bases). Between the trimmed V and J ends, which lost 3 bases and 2 bases, there was a span of 8 bases. This CDR3 spans 13 amino acids. Per germline, CDR1 SGHNT and CDR2 YYREEE (reference sequence).